Listed here is a single T cell receptor (beta chain). The source of the sample is a study of T cell responses to AZD1222 COVID-19 vaccine. Germline V lookup: CDR1 MGHDK, CDR2 SYGVNS. The CDR3 has 13 amino acids. Deletions cut 3 bases from V and 3 bases from J, with 8 bases between. Second doses at about 4 or about 12 weeks were pooled. TCRdb keeps only in-frame clones here, not all; method: immunoSEQ multiplex PCR. The repertoire holds under 150,000 clones, approximately 92% seen once, with roughly 3.5% in the top ten. This chain links TRBV25-1 with TRBJ1-1, with D possibly TRBD1 on 5 matching bases. The origin of this receptor is an adult who received the AZD1222 COVID-19 vaccine. The sequences come from peripheral blood, collected 28 days after the second AZD1222 dose. The CDR3 sequence is CASSDGGYTEAFF. The CDR3 coding sequence is TGTGCCAGCAGTGATGGGGGATACACTGAAGCTTTCTTT.